The 5 T cell receptor beta chains in this list originate from one sample, sequenced in a study of Graves' ophthalmopathy and Graves' hyperthyroidism (dated by TCRdb to the late 2010s). Sequencing was carried out with an Illumina HiSeq 2000. TCR beta CDR3 regions were amplified from RNA transcripts for repertoire sequencing. A first-round RT-PCR used HTBI primers with the Qiagen OneStep RT-PCR kit, followed by a second-round multiplex PCR, size selection and purification. In-frame beta chains were kept once TCRdb had trimmed the public reads at Q25 with fastp and called clones with MiXCR. Rows with a matching CDR3 protein are joined into one entry that keeps the most common DNA and genes. This sample gives about 370,000 distinct CDR3 sequences in total; approximately 20% of them show up just once. Together, the top ten hold 1.6% of the sample. Sequenced: peripheral blood. These receptors all come from a woman aged 18-30 years with Graves' ophthalmopathy. Donor details come from another sample of the same person, matched by shared clones.

Ten or more counts support this clonotype. J is TRBJ2-7 and V is TRBV28; 8 positions agree with TRBD1. Trimming cost V 5 bases and J 4 bases; bases outside gene matches: 10. The length of the CDR3 is 15 residues. The germline V gene has CDR1 MDHEN and CDR2 SYDVKM. Written as DNA, the CDR3 is TGTGCCAGCAGTCTCCCCCGGACAGGGAGATACGAGCAGTACTTC. This codes for CASSLPRTGRYEQYF.

At least ten counts were recorded for this clonotype. The chain uses TRBV7-9 and TRBJ1-2; no firm D call. Germline-derived CDR1 and CDR2 are SEHNR and FQNEAQ (reference sequence). This CDR3 region has 13 residues. V gave up 5 bases and J gave up 5 bases, with 12 bases separating them. In nucleotides, the CDR3 is TGTGCCAGCAGCCCCATCCAAACTTATGGCTACACCTTC. It is translated as CASSPIQTYGYTF.

V usage is TRBV20-1 and J usage is TRBJ1-2, with D possibly being TRBD1 (6 bases). The CDR3 sequence is 14 residues long. Germline assignment: CDR1 DFQATT and CDR2 SNEGSKA (reference sequence). Trimming took 1 base from V and 6 from J, leaving 15 bases between them. The CDR3 DNA sequence: TGCAGTGCTAGAGCCACCCCAGGGGCCCATGGCTACACCTTC. Amino acid sequence: CSARATPGAHGYTF.

The J gene is TRBJ2-5, the V gene TRBV6-1; the match to TRBD2 covers 16 bases. The CDR3 has 17 amino acids. The germline gives CDR1 MNHNS, CDR2 SASEGT. V gave up 0 bases and J gave up 4 bases; unmatched junction bases: 2. The CDR3 nucleotides are TGTGCCAGCAGTGAAGCGGGACTAGCGGGAGGGTTAGAGACCCAGTACTTC. It translates to CASSEAGLAGGLETQYF.

This clonotype was counted ten times or more. This CDR3 is CASSGIQGMAYEQYF. The CDR3 bases are TGTGCCAGCAGTGGGATACAGGGGATGGCCTACGAGCAGTACTTC. V gene TRBV2 combines with J gene TRBJ2-7, with 7 nucleotides matching TRBD1. The ends lost 4 bases at V and 2 bases at J; junction bases unmatched: 8. Per the germline V gene, CDR1 is SNHLY and CDR2 is FYNNEI. This CDR3 contains 15 residues.